The 12 T cell receptor beta chains presented below share a single source sample, sequenced in a study of cytomegalovirus exposure and HLA in healthy donors. In the PCR, 60 Vbeta and 13 Jbeta primers were used. Measured with immunoSEQ multiplex PCR; TCRdb has only the in-frame clones, and not every one. Of some 140,000 clones in the sample, around 63% are singletons; the top ten hold around 1.6%. The sequenced material came from PBMCs. The origin of the receptors is a human donor in good health.

In its sample, this clone was seen once. Written as DNA, the CDR3 is TGTGCCAGCAGCCTCGGACAGGGAGCGAACACTGAAGCTTTCTTT. It specifies CASSLGQGANTEAFF. The genes are TRBV9 and TRBJ1-1, with TRBD1 matching 8 bases. The CDR3 length is 15 residues. Germline CDR1 reads SGDLS; CDR2 reads YYNGEE. Germline trimming cut 4 bases from V and 1 base from J; bases unmatched to any gene: 6.

This clone was detected only a few times. The CDR3 region has the DNA TGCGCCACCGGACACTCCAGAAAACTGTTTTTT. Amino acids: CATGHSRKLFF. The J gene is TRBJ1-4, the V gene TRBV4-1; D may be TRBD1 (5 bases). Germline assignment: CDR1 MGHRA and CDR2 YSYEKL. V was trimmed by 10 bases and J by 10 bases, leaving 13 bases between them. The length of the CDR3 is 11 residues.

This clone was counted between two and nine times. J is TRBJ2-1 and V is TRBV4-2; 12 nucleotides line up with TRBD2. The CDR3 consists of 16 residues. V lost 5 bases and J lost 5; bases outside the gene matches: 7. Germline CDR1 is LGHNA and CDR2 is YNFKEQ. CDR3 sequence reads: CASSSRLAGGDNEQFF. The CDR3 DNA follows: TGTGCCAGCAGCTCCCGCCTAGCGGGAGGGGACAATGAGCAGTTCTTC.

V usage is TRBV10-2 and J usage is TRBJ1-1; no clear D gene. This CDR3 region has 12 residues. Trimming removed 9 bases from V and 4 bases from J, with 12 bases in between. Per germline, CDR1 WSHSY and CDR2 SAAADI. The CDR3 DNA follows: TGCGCCAGTGGAACTACCACCACTGAAGCTTTCTTT. Encoded protein: CASGTTTTEAFF.

In this sample, this clone turned up a few times. The rearrangement links TRBV7-2 to TRBJ2-1; 7 positions match TRBD2. The junction had 9 bases not matched to a gene; V was cut back by 5 bases and J by 5 bases. The CDR3 length is 15 residues. Germline assignment: CDR1 SGHTA and CDR2 FQGNSA. The CDR3 bases are TGTGCCAGCAGCCCGCAGAGACTAGCAAACAATGAGCAGTTCTTC. It specifies CASSPQRLANNEQFF. Based on the CDR3 plus reference TRBV7-2 and TRBJ2-1, the full variable domain is GAGVSQSPSNKVTEKGKDVELRCDPISGHTALYWYRQSLGQGLEFLIYFQGNSAPDKSGLPSDRFSAERTGGSVSTLTIQRTQQEDSAVYLCASSPQRLANNEQFFGPGTRLTVL.

The rearrangement uses TRBV7-9 and TRBJ1-1; TRBD1 is a possible D gene (5 bases). Germline CDR1 is SEHNR and CDR2 is FQNEAQ (reference sequence). The V and J ends lost 5 bases and 0 bases respectively, with 16 bases between them. CDR3 length: 16 residues. The CDR3 reads CASSVGSGLLNTEAFF. CDR3 bases: TGTGCCAGCAGCGTAGGATCGGGACTCCTGAACACTGAAGCTTTCTTT. Together with reference TRBV7-9 and TRBJ1-1, the CDR3 gives the full variable domain: DTGVSQNPRHKITKRGQNVTFRCDPISEHNRLYWYRQTLGQGPEFLTYFQNEAQLEKSRLLSDRFSAERPKGSFSTLEIQRTEQGDSAMYLCASSVGSGLLNTEAFFGQGTRLTVV.

This sequence joins TRBV9 and TRBJ1-1; the match to TRBD1 covers 10 bases. The junction had 9 bases not matched to a gene; V was cut back by 4 bases and J by 9 bases. This CDR3 is 14 amino acids long. The V gene's germline CDR1 is SGDLS and CDR2 YYNGEE. The CDR3 here is CASSPTPGQGKAFF. For the CDR3, the DNA is TGTGCCAGCAGCCCGACGCCGGGACAGGGGAAAGCTTTCTTT.

J is TRBJ2-1 and V is TRBV28; D ambiguous. The V gene lost 4 bases and the J gene lost 7 bases, with 2 bases spanning the gap. The CDR3 covers 10 residues. Looked up from germline, CDR1 is MDHEN and CDR2 is SYDVKM. The CDR3 here is CASSSNEQFF. DNA for the CDR3: TGTGCCAGCAGTTCTAATGAGCAGTTCTTC. The whole variable domain, remainder taken from reference TRBV28 and TRBJ2-1, is DVKVTQSSRYLVKRTGEKVFLECVQDMDHENMFWYRQDPGLGLRLIYFSYDVKMKEKGDIPEGYSVSREKKERFSLILESASTNQTSMYLCASSSNEQFFGPGTRLTVL.

The sample holds a few counts of this clone. The rearrangement joins TRBV28 to TRBJ1-4; 7 bases map to TRBD1. Per the germline V gene, CDR1 is MDHEN and CDR2 is SYDVKM. The V segment lost 5 bases and the J segment 4 bases; nucleotides outside the gene matches: 1. The CDR3 has 13 amino acids. The CDR3 nucleotides are TGTGCCAGCAGTCAGGGGGGTAATGAAAAACTGTTTTTT. It translates to CASSQGGNEKLFF. The full variable domain, completed using reference TRBV28 and TRBJ1-4, is DVKVTQSSRYLVKRTGEKVFLECVQDMDHENMFWYRQDPGLGLRLIYFSYDVKMKEKGDIPEGYSVSREKKERFSLILESASTNQTSMYLCASSQGGNEKLFFGSGTQLSVL.

This chain connects TRBV11-3 to TRBJ2-5; 7 bases fit TRBD2. V dropped 3 bases and J dropped 5; count of bases not matched to a gene: 9. CDR1 and CDR2 (germline): SGHNT, YENEEA. This CDR3 has 15 amino acids. The CDR3 is CASSLGGSEAETQYF. The CDR3 nucleotides are TGTGCCAGCAGCTTGGGCGGGAGTGAGGCGGAGACCCAGTACTTC.

The chain carries TRBV28 and TRBJ1-5; D may be TRBD1 (6 bases). Trimming stripped 7 bases from V and 1 base from J, with 23 bases between. This CDR3 region has 18 residues. Germline V gene data show CDR1 as MDHEN and CDR2 as SYDVKM. In nucleotides, the CDR3 is TGTGCCAGCAAGAGGACAGTGGGACGGGGTGAGAGCAATCAGCCCCAGCATTTT. Its translation: CASKRTVGRGESNQPQHF. The variable domain in full, completed from reference TRBV28 and TRBJ1-5, reads DVKVTQSSRYLVKRTGEKVFLECVQDMDHENMFWYRQDPGLGLRLIYFSYDVKMKEKGDIPEGYSVSREKKERFSLILESASTNQTSMYLCASKRTVGRGESNQPQHFGDGTRLSIL.

The V call is TRBV5-4, the J call TRBJ1-1; D gene uncertain. Between the trimmed V and J ends, which lost 3 bases and 2 bases, there was a span of 11 bases. The germline gives CDR1 SGHNT, CDR2 YYREEE (reference sequence). The CDR3 spans 14 residues. Here the CDR3 reads CASSSKAANTEAFF. CDR3 bases: TGTGCCAGCAGCTCTAAGGCGGCTAACACTGAAGCTTTCTTT. Full variable domain (remainder filled in from reference TRBV5-4 and TRBJ1-1): ETGVTQSPTHLIKTRGQQVTLRCSSQSGHNTVSWYQQALGQGPQFIFQYYREEENGRGNFPPRFSGLQFPNYSSELNVNALELDDSALYLCASSSKAANTEAFFGQGTRLTVV.